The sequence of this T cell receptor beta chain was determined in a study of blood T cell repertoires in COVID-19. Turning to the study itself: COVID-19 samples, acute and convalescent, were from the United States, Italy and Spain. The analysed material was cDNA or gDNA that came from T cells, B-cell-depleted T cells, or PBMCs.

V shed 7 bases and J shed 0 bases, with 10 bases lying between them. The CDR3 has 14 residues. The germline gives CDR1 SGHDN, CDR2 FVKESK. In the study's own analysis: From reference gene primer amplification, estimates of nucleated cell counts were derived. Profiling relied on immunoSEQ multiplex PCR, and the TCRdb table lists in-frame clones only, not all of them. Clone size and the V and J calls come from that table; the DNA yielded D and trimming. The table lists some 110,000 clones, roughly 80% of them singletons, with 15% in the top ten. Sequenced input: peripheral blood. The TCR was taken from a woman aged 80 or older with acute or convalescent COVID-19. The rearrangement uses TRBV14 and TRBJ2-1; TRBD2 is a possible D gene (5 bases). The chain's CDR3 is CASKASPSYNEQFF. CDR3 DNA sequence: TGTGCCAGCAAGGCTAGCCCCTCCTACAATGAGCAGTTCTTC.